The 23 T cell receptor beta chains in this list originate from one sample, sequenced in a study of TIL therapy for anti-PD-1-resistant metastatic lung cancer. The immunoSEQ assay was v3. This table comes from immunoSEQ multiplex PCR, and its TCRdb copy is limited to in-frame clones, with some not included. Of around 100,000 clones listed, less than 70% are singletons. Time point reported: pre-treatment sample, taken before nivolumab and TIL therapy. Pleural nodules or supraclavicular lymph nodes made up most of the excised metastases sampled. Specimen: tumor tissue, collected at baseline. These receptors all come from a person aged 25-80 years with non-small cell lung cancer.

This clone was seen a few times. The rearrangement links TRBV28 to TRBJ2-1, with 13 bases identical to TRBD2. After removal of 2 bases from V and 2 bases from J, the junction contained 6 bases not matched to a gene. Germline V gene lookup returns CDR1 MDHEN and CDR2 SYDVKM. The CDR3 is made up of 18 amino acids. CDR3 residues: CASSLLGTSGTPYNEQFF. Here the CDR3 DNA reads TGTGCCAGCAGTTTACTAGGGACTAGCGGGACCCCCTACAATGAGCAGTTCTTC.

The chain joins TRBV11-2 to TRBJ2-7, with unresolved D. CDR1 SGHAT and CDR2 FQNNGV come from the germline V gene. This CDR3 contains 12 residues. V dropped 4 bases and J dropped 3 bases, with 7 bases sitting between them. CDR3 residues: CASSSSGYEQYF. In DNA form, the CDR3 reads TGTGCCAGCAGCTCGTCAGGCTACGAGCAGTACTTC.

The genes are TRBV7-2 and TRBJ1-2, with 9 bases that match TRBD1. CDR3 length: 14 residues. From germline, CDR1 is SGHTA and CDR2 FQGNSA. J gave up 4 bases and V 5 bases, and 5 bases lay outside the gene matches. This chain's CDR3 is CASSRGQGIYGYTF. The CDR3 DNA reads as TGTGCCAGCAGCAGGGGACAGGGTATCTATGGCTACACCTTC. Drawing the rest from reference TRBV7-2 and TRBJ1-2, the complete variable domain is GAGVSQSPSNKVTEKGKDVELRCDPISGHTALYWYRQSLGQGLEFLIYFQGNSAPDKSGLPSDRFSAERTGGSVSTLTIQRTQQEDSAVYLCASSRGQGIYGYTFGSGTRLTVV.

The chain is built from TRBV3-1 (or the pseudogene TRBV3-2) and TRBJ2-7; tentative D call: TRBD1 (7 bases). Germline assignment: CDR1 LGHDT and CDR2 YNNKEL (reference sequence). The V gene lost 2 bases and the J gene lost 7 bases, with 12 bases spanning the gap. This CDR3 contains 13 residues. The CDR3 DNA sequence: TGTGCCAGCAGCCAAACGACAGGGACTGAGCAGTACTTC. Amino acids: CASSQTTGTEQYF.

This clone is a singleton in its sample. The CDR3 reads CATSERSGSEAFF. The CDR3, as DNA: TGTGCCACCAGTGAAAGGTCGGGCAGTGAAGCTTTCTTT. The chain employs TRBV24-1 and TRBJ1-1; D gene ambiguous. The CDR3 has 13 residues. With 4 bases removed from V and 7 bases from J, the gap between germline ends came to 12 bases. CDR1 and CDR2 from the germline V gene are KGHDR and SFDVKD.

This clone was seen a handful of times. CDR3 in DNA: TGTGCCGTCGGACAGTTTCGTCGGGCCAACGTCCTGACTTTC. Protein product: CAVGQFRRANVLTF. V gene TRBV6-5 combines with J gene TRBJ2-6; D might be TRBD1 (6 bases). Germline-derived CDR1 and CDR2 are MNHEY and SVGAGI. The germline V and J ends were trimmed by 11 bases and 5 bases, with 16 bases remaining between them. The CDR3 has 14 residues.

This chain links TRBV6-2 or TRBV6-3 with TRBJ1-5; TRBD1 aligns across 9 bases. CDR1 is MNHEY, CDR2 SVGEGT, per germline. Germline trimming cut 5 bases from V and 2 bases from J; bases unmatched to any gene: 10. The CDR3 loop spans 17 amino acids. The CDR3 loop reads CASSPNRGLGGNQPQHF. Here the CDR3 DNA reads TGTGCCAGCAGTCCCAACAGGGGGCTCGGCGGCAATCAGCCCCAGCATTTT.

This clone was detected ten times or more. The chain joins TRBV4-3 to TRBJ2-3, with D possibly TRBD2 on 6 matching bases. The CDR3 is made up of 14 amino acids. Germline V CDR1 and CDR2: LGHNA, YSLEER. Trimming pared 4 bases from V and 2 bases from J, leaving 10 bases between. The CDR3 sequence: CASSLADPTDTQYF. The CDR3 DNA is TGCGCCAGCAGCCTAGCGGATCCCACAGATACGCAGTATTTT.

This chain joins TRBV14 and TRBJ1-1; no clear D. V was shortened by 4 bases and J by 3 bases, with 15 bases between the two germline ends. The CDR3 consists of 15 residues. Germline V lookup: CDR1 SGHDN, CDR2 FVKESK. This CDR3 is CASSRPDGGDTEAFF. DNA for the CDR3: TGTGCCAGCAGCCGACCGGACGGTGGGGACACTGAAGCTTTCTTT.

This clone appeared a single time. The J gene is TRBJ1-4, the V gene TRBV5-5; D uncertain. Germline CDR1 SGHKS, CDR2 YYEKEE (reference sequence). Trimming took off 0 bases at V and 0 bases at J, with 6 bases between the two ends. The CDR3 sequence is 15 residues long. The CDR3 region has the DNA TGTGCCAGCAGCTTGGCGGCATCAACTAATGAAAAACTGTTTTTT. It is translated as CASSLAASTNEKLFF.

The chain employs TRBV5-5 and TRBJ2-2; D is tentatively TRBD1 or TRBD2 (7 bases each). Germline V gene lookup returns CDR1 SGHKS and CDR2 YYEKEE (reference sequence). The CDR3 has 16 residues. Trimming stripped 0 bases from V and 6 bases from J, with 15 bases between. CDR3 coding DNA: TGTGCCAGCAGCTTGGCCCTGACAGGGAGGGCCGGGGAGCTGTTTTTT. It is translated as CASSLALTGRAGELFF.

This chain connects TRBV29-1 to TRBJ1-4, with unresolved D. From germline, CDR1 is SQVTM and CDR2 ANQGSEA. Trimming pared 4 bases from V and 8 bases from J, leaving 11 bases between. This CDR3 is built from 12 residues. CDR3 bases: TGCAGCGTTGCGTTCCTGGGGGAAAAACTGTTTTTT. Encoded protein: CSVAFLGEKLFF.

The rearrangement links TRBV10-3 to TRBJ1-6; weak D call: TRBD1 (5 bases). The germline gives CDR1 ENHRY, CDR2 SYGVKD. Trimming shortened V by 3 bases and J by 5 bases, and 8 bases separated the two germline ends. The CDR3 totals 14 residues. CDR3 loop: CAISEGANNSPLHF. Here the CDR3 DNA reads TGTGCCATCAGTGAAGGGGCGAATAATTCACCCCTCCACTTT.

This clone was detected only a few times. The J gene is TRBJ2-3, the V gene TRBV24-1, with D perhaps matching TRBD2 (5 bases). V lost 3 bases and J lost 1, with 10 bases in between. This CDR3 spans 15 amino acids. Germline V gene data show CDR1 as KGHDR and CDR2 as SFDVKD. In DNA form, the CDR3 reads TGTGCCACCAGTGATCCTGGAGCGGGCACAGATACGCAGTATTTT. Amino acid sequence: CATSDPGAGTDTQYF.

In its sample, this clone was seen a few times. The chain couples TRBV9 to TRBJ1-2; 7 bases agree with TRBD1. The CDR3 sequence is 13 residues long. CDR1 and CDR2 from the germline V gene are SGDLS and YYNGEE. After removal of 0 bases from V and 4 bases from J, the junction contained 0 bases not matched to a gene. CDR3 in amino acids: CASSVAGGYGYTF. DNA of the CDR3: TGTGCCAGCAGCGTAGCAGGGGGCTATGGCTACACCTTC. Full variable domain (missing parts from reference TRBV9 and TRBJ1-2): DSGVTQTPKHLITATGQRVTLRCSPRSGDLSVYWYQQSLDQGLQFLIQYYNGEERAKGNILERFSAQQFPDLHSELNLSSLELGDSALYFCASSVAGGYGYTFGSGTRLTVV.

This clone turned up a few times. The rearrangement joins TRBV7-9 to TRBJ2-5; TRBD1 matches 10 bases. This CDR3 spans 15 amino acids. The V gene end was trimmed by 4 bases and the J gene end by 7 bases; junction bases not matched to a gene: 9. The germline V gene encodes CDR1 SEHNR and CDR2 FQNEAQ (reference sequence). As DNA, the CDR3 is TGTGCCAGCAGCTCAAGAGGACAGGGGGACGCGACCCAGTACTTC. Translation: CASSSRGQGDATQYF.

The chain uses TRBV7-2 and TRBJ2-2, with unresolved D. The germline V and J ends were trimmed by 1 base and 5 bases, with 5 bases remaining between them. This CDR3 has 13 residues. Looked up from germline, CDR1 is SGHTA and CDR2 is FQGNSA. Here the CDR3 reads CASSLVETGELFF. The CDR3 DNA sequence: TGTGCCAGCAGCTTAGTTGAGACCGGGGAGCTGTTTTTT.

CDR3 region: CASSQALVSDVEQFF. The DNA for the CDR3 is TGCGCCAGCAGCCAAGCACTAGTGTCAGATGTTGAGCAGTTCTTC. V and J are TRBV4-3 and TRBJ2-1; D may be TRBD2 (5 bases). V lost 1 base and J lost 9, with 16 bases in between. The CDR3 has 15 residues. Germline loops: CDR1 LGHNA, CDR2 YSLEER.

The V and J genes are TRBV2 and TRBJ2-5, with TRBD2 matching over 10 bases. Per the germline V gene, CDR1 is SNHLY and CDR2 is FYNNEI. With 7 bases clipped from V and 0 bases from J, the junction kept 8 bases outside the gene matches. The length of the CDR3 is 16 residues. CDR3 protein: CASIRALAGDQETQYF. DNA for the CDR3: TGTGCCAGCATCCGAGCCCTAGCGGGAGACCAAGAGACCCAGTACTTC.

This clone has a single count. The CDR3 DNA sequence: TGCAGTGCCGTCCGATATGAGCAGTTCTTC. Amino acid sequence: CSAVRYEQFF. The V call is TRBV20-1, the J call TRBJ2-1; D uncertain. The CDR3 is 10 residues long. V was shortened by 6 bases and J by 8 bases, with 8 bases between the two germline ends. Germline values: CDR1 DFQATT, CDR2 SNEGSKA (reference sequence).

This clone showed up just once. V and J are TRBV5-8 and TRBJ2-7; tentative D call: TRBD1 (6 bases). The CDR3 consists of 16 residues. V was trimmed by 3 bases and J by 3 bases, leaving 19 bases between them. Germline CDR1 and CDR2: SGHTS and YDEGEE. In DNA, the CDR3 is TGTGCCAGCAGCTCAATCTTGGGGGCGAGGGACTACGAGCAGTACTTC. This sequence encodes CASSSILGARDYEQYF.

The chain links TRBV3-1 (or the pseudogene TRBV3-2) to TRBJ2-7; D is perhaps TRBD1 (6 bases). The germline CDR1 and CDR2 sequences are LGHDT and YNNKEL (reference sequence). The CDR3 consists of 12 residues. Trimming stripped 4 bases from V and 4 bases from J, with 8 bases between. The CDR3 reads CASSRDRYEQYF. The CDR3 nucleotides are TGTGCCAGCAGCCGCGACAGGTACGAGCAGTACTTC.

The chain is built from TRBV20-1 and TRBJ2-4; D is tentatively TRBD1 or TRBD2 (6 bases each). The CDR3 loop spans 12 amino acids. Trimming removed 3 bases at V and 7 bases at J, with 10 bases between. Germline V lookup: CDR1 DFQATT, CDR2 SNEGSKA (reference sequence). CDR3 in DNA: TGCAGTGCTAGTCTGGGGGGCAACATTCAGTACTTC. Residues: CSASLGGNIQYF.